This is a list of T cell receptor beta chains from one sample in a study of T cell repertoires in aging, cancer and after chemotherapy. TCRdb reanalysed the multiplex PCR reads using MiXCR and keeps one entry per CDR3 protein. The data contain around 5,000 distinct CDR3 sequences, 31% of them singletons. Sequencing was done on a sample of blood. Every receptor here comes from a human donor with a blood cancer. The donor label of this sample is uncertain. The CDR3 runs from the conserved cysteine through the conserved F or W.

J gene | V gene | CDR3 protein
TRBJ2-1 | TRBV7-6 | CASSLGLANNEQFF
TRBJ1-5 | TRBV19 | CASVDPPSQPQHF
TRBJ1-1 | TRBV6-2/TRBV6-3 | CASSYPLDRLNTEAFF
TRBJ2-3 | TRBV6-4 | CASSDSETGTLDTQYF
TRBJ1-4 | TRBV6-6 | CASSYFQGAYYEKLFF
TRBJ1-3 | TRBV5-5 | CASSPAGRSSGNTIYF
TRBJ2-1 | TRBV18 | CASSGLAGGPGNEQFF
TRBJ2-1 | TRBV27 | CASRGGLAGGSSYNEQFF
TRBJ2-5 | TRBV7-2 | CASSRQASGGVGETQYF
TRBJ2-1 | TRBV13 | CASTRRARNNEQFF
TRBJ2-5 | TRBV7-2 | CASSLQQAQETQYF
TRBJ2-6 | TRBV12-3/TRBV12-4 | CASSSPGAGANVLTF
TRBJ2-1 | TRBV6-2/TRBV6-3 | CASSYGNEQFF
TRBJ2-7 | TRBV11-3 | CASSLGGGAPYEQYF
TRBJ1-1 | TRBV19 | CASSIVGENTEAFF
TRBJ2-5 | TRBV5-7 | CASSLVSGSETQYF
TRBJ1-2 | TRBV6-5 | CASSGDSGSYGYTF
TRBJ2-7 | TRBV11-3 | CASSSTPGLEYEQYF
TRBJ2-2 | TRBV30 | CAWTPQGTGELFF
TRBJ2-3 | TRBV6-6 | CASSYLTGGTTDTQYF
TRBJ1-6 | TRBV25-1 | CASSEYGGRVSPLHF
TRBJ1-2 | TRBV18 | CASSPTRQGGYTF
TRBJ2-7 | TRBV20-1 | CSARGASEREQYF
TRBJ1-5 | TRBV19 | CASSITGISNQPQHF
TRBJ1-5 | TRBV27 | CASSWKGAVYAQHF
TRBJ2-1 | TRBV27 | CASSPLRMEGGLSGYNEQFF
TRBJ1-2 | TRBV4-3 | CASSQDGDRLYGYTF
TRBJ1-1 | TRBV12-3/TRBV12-4 | CASSPRPERTEAFF
TRBJ1-1 | TRBV19 | CASIPDRAANTEAFF
TRBJ2-7 | TRBV5-6 | CASSFATGGGEQYF
TRBJ2-1 | TRBV5-6 | CASSLDGGDEQFF
TRBJ1-4 | TRBV5-1 | CASSPGGHTEGEKLFF
TRBJ1-4 | TRBV11-2 | CASSLANRPGINEKLFF
TRBJ1-1 | TRBV20-1 | CSASKQGVPEAFF
TRBJ1-2 | TRBV18 | CASSSGGVKKKNGYTF
TRBJ1-1 | TRBV27 | CASSLSGGEAFF
TRBJ2-6 | TRBV5-6 | CASSAYSGANVLTF
TRBJ2-5 | TRBV7-2 | CASSLGRGLETQYF
TRBJ2-1 | TRBV11-3 | CASSPWSDLREFVEVEQFF
TRBJ1-3 | TRBV12-3/TRBV12-4 | CASRPRGNTIYF
TRBJ2-5 | TRBV18 | CASSPGEETQYF